These 3 T cell receptor beta chains came from one sample sequenced in a study of PD-L1 blockade in urothelial cancer. Time point in this sample: peripheral blood 6 weeks after treatment start. Using immunoSEQ multiplex PCR, the repertoire was profiled, and TCRdb retains in-frame clones only, with some absent. The table records about 91,000 clones, less than 90% of them present only once. Sequences were derived from PBMCs, sampled around atezolizumab (anti-PD-L1) treatment. These receptors were collected from a man between 70 and 80 years old with urothelial cancer.

V usage is TRBV5-1 and J usage is TRBJ2-2; 8 bases are a match to TRBD2. The V and J ends lost 0 bases and 6 bases, in that order; junction bases with no gene match: 7. This CDR3 spans 16 amino acids. Germline-derived CDR1 and CDR2 are SGHRS and YFSETQ. The CDR3 nucleotides are TGCGCCAGCAGCTTGGCCCCGGGAGGGGTCGCCGGGGAGCTGTTTTTT. Translated: CASSLAPGGVAGELFF.

The rearrangement links TRBV5-1 to TRBJ1-1; a weak D match, TRBD1 (5 bases). Trimming took off 5 bases at V and 7 bases at J, with 15 bases between the two ends. Per germline, CDR1 SGHRS and CDR2 YFSETQ. The CDR3 runs to 13 residues. CDR3 loop: CASSLAGNGEAFF. CDR3 DNA: TGCGCCAGCAGTTTAGCAGGGAATGGTGAAGCTTTCTTT.

V usage is TRBV10-3 and J usage is TRBJ1-1; the match to TRBD1 covers 8 bases. Germline CDR1 ENHRY, CDR2 SYGVKD. This CDR3 has 14 residues. V was clipped by 7 bases and J by 4 bases; unmatched bases: 8. Here the CDR3 DNA reads TGTGCCATCACCGGACAGGGATCGAGCACTGAAGCTTTCTTT. Amino acids: CAITGQGSSTEAFF.